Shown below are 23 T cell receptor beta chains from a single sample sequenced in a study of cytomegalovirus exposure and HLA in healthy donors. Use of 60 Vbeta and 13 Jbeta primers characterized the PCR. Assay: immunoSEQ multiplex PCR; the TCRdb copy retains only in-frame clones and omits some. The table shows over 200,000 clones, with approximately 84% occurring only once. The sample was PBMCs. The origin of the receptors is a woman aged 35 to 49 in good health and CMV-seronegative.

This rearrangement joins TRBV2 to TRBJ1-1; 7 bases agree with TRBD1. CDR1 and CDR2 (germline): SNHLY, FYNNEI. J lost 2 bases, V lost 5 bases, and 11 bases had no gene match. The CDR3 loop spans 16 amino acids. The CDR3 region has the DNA TGTGCCAGCAGTACCATTGACAGGGATGGTAACACTGAAGCTTTCTTT. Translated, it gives CASSTIDRDGNTEAFF. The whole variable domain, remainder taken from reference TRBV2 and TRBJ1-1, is EPEVTQTPSHQVTQMGQEVILRCVPISNHLYFYWYRQILGQKVEFLVSFYNNEISEKSEIFDDQFSVERPDGSNFTLKIRSTKLEDSAMYFCASSTIDRDGNTEAFFGQGTRLTVV.

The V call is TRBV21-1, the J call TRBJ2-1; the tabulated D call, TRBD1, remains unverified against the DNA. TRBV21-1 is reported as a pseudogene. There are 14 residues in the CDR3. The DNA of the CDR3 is TGTGCCAGCAGCAAAGTACGCAGACAGGGAGGTAAGTTCTTC. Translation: CASSKVRRQGGKFF.

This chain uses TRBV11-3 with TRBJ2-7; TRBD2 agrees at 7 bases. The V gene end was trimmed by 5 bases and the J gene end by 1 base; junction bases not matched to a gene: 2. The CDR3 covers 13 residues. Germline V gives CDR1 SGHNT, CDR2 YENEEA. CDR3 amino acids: CASSPGGSYEQYF. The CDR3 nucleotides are TGTGCCAGCAGCCCCGGGGGGTCCTACGAGCAGTACTTC.

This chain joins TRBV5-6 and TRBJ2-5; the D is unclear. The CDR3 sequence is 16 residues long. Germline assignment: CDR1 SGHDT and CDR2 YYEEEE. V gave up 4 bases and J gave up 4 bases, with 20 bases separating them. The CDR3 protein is CASSTSMSALAETQYF. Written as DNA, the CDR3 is TGTGCCAGCAGCACGTCGATGAGCGCTCTTGCAGAGACCCAGTACTTC.

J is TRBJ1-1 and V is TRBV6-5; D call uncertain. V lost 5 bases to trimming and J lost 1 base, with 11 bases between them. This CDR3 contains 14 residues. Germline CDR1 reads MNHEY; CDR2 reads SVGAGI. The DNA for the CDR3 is TGTGCCAGCAGTGTCCGAGGTAAGAACACTGAAGCTTTCTTT. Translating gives CASSVRGKNTEAFF.

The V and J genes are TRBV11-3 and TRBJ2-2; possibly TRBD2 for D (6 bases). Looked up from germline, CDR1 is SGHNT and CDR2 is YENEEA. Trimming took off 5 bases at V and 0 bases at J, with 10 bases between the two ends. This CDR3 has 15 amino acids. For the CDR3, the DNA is TGTGCCAGCAGCCCCGGGGGAGCGAACACCGGGGAGCTGTTTTTT. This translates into CASSPGGANTGELFF.

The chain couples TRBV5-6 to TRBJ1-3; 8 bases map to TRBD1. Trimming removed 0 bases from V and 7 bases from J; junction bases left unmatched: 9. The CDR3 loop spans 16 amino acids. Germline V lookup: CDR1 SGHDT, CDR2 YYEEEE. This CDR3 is CASSLGHRGWANTIYF. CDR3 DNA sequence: TGTGCCAGCAGCTTGGGCCACAGGGGGTGGGCCAACACCATATATTTT.

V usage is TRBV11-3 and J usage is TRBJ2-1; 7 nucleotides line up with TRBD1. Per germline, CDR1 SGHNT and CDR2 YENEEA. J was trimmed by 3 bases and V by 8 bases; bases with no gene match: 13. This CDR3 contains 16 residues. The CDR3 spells CASHKTGADYYNEQFF. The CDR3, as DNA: TGTGCCAGCCACAAAACAGGGGCCGACTACTACAATGAGCAGTTCTTC.

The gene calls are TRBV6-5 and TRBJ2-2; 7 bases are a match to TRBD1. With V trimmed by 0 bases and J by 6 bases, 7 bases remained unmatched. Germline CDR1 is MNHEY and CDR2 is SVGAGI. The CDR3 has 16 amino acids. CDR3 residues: CASSYSLDRAAGELFF. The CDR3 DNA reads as TGTGCCAGCAGTTACTCTCTCGACAGGGCGGCCGGGGAGCTGTTTTTT.

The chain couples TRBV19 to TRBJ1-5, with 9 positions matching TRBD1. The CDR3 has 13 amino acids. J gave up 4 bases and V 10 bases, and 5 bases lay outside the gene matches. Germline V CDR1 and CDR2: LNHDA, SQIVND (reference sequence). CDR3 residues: CATTGQGNQPQHF. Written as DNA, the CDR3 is TGTGCCACAACGGGACAGGGTAATCAGCCCCAGCATTTT.

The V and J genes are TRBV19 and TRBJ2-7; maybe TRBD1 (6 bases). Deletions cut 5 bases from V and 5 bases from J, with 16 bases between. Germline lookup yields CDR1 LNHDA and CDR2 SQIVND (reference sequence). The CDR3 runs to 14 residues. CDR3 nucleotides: TGTGCCAGTAGTCCTGGGACACCCCTCGACGAGCAGTACTTC. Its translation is CASSPGTPLDEQYF.

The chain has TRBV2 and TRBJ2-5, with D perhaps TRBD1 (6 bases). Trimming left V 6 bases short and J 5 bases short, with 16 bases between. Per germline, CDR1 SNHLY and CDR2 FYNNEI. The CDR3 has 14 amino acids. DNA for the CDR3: TGTGCCAGCAGCTTACAGGGAAAGGGGGAGACCCAGTACTTC. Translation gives CASSLQGKGETQYF. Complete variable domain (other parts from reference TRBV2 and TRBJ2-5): EPEVTQTPSHQVTQMGQEVILRCVPISNHLYFYWYRQILGQKVEFLVSFYNNEISEKSEIFDDQFSVERPDGSNFTLKIRSTKLEDSAMYFCASSLQGKGETQYFGPGTRLLVL.

As DNA, the CDR3 is TGTGCCAGCAGCTTACCAGGGAGGCAGCCCCAGCATTTT. This encodes CASSLPGRQPQHF. J is TRBJ1-5 and V is TRBV7-2; weak D call: TRBD1 (5 bases). V lost 2 bases and J lost 7, with 9 bases in between. The CDR3 runs 13 residues. The germline CDR1 and CDR2 sequences are SGHTA and FQGNSA.

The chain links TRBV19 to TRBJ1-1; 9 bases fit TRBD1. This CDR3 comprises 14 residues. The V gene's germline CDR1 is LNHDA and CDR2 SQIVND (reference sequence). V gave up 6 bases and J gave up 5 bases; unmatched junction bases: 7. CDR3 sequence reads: CASRRTGVGTEAFF. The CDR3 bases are TGTGCCAGTAGACGGACAGGGGTAGGGACTGAAGCTTTCTTT.

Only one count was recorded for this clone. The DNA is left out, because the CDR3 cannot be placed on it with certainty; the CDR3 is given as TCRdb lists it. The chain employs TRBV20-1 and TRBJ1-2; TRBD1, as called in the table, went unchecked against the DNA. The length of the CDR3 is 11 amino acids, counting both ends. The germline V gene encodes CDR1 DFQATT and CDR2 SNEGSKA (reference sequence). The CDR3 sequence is CSAVGTGSRTF.

The DNA for the CDR3 is TGTGCCTGGAGAAACAACCTCAAAAATCAGCCCCAGCATTTT. Amino acids: CAWRNNLKNQPQHF. The V call is TRBV30, the J call TRBJ1-5; D is unresolved. Germline lookup yields CDR1 GTSNPN and CDR2 SVGIG (reference sequence). V lost 3 bases, J lost 4 bases, and 13 bases lay in between. This CDR3 is 14 amino acids long.

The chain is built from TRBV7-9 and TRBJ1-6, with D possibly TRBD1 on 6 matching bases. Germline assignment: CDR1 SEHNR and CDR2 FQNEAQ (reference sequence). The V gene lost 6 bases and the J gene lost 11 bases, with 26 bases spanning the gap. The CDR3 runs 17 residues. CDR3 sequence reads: CASSLSRGGGAGPPLHF. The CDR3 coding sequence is TGTGCCAGCAGTCTATCTCGCGGGGGGGGCGCGGGGCCACCCCTCCACTTT. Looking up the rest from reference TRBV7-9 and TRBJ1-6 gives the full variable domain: DTGVSQNPRHKITKRGQNVTFRCDPISEHNRLYWYRQTLGQGPEFLTYFQNEAQLEKSRLLSDRFSAERPKGSFSTLEIQRTEQGDSAMYLCASSLSRGGGAGPPLHFGNGTRLTVT.

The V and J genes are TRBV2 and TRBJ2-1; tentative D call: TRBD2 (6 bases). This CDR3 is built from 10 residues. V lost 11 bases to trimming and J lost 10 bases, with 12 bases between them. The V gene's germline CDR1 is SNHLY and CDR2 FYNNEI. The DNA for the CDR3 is TGTGCCGACGGGGGATTGGAGCAGTTCTTC. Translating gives CADGGLEQFF.

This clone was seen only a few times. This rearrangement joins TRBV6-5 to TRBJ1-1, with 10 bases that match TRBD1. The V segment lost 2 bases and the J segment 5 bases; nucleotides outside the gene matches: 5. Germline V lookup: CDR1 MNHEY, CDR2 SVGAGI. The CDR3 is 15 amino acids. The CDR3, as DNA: TGTGCCAGCAGTTACAGAGGGACAGGGGTAACTGAAGCTTTCTTT. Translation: CASSYRGTGVTEAFF.

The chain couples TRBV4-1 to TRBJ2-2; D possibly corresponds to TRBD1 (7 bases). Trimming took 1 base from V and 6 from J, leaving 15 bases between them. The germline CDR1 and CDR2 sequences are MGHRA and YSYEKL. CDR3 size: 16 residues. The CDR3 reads CASSQAGGSLSGELFF. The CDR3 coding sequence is TGCGCCAGCAGCCAAGCAGGGGGGTCGTTGTCCGGGGAGCTGTTTTTT.

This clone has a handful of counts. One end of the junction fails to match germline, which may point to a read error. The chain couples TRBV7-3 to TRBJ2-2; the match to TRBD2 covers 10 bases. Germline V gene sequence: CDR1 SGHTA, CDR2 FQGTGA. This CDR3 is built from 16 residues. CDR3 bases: TGTGCCAGCAGCCTCCATAGCGGGGGGAACGCCGGGGAGCTGTTTTTT. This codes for CASSLHSGGNAGELFF. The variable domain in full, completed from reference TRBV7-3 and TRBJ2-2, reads GAGVSQTPSNKVTEKGKYVELRCDPISGHTALYWYRQSLGQGPEFLIYFQGTGAADDSGLPNDRFFAVRPEGSVSTLKIQRTERGDSAVYLCASSLHSGGNAGELFFGEGSRLTVL.

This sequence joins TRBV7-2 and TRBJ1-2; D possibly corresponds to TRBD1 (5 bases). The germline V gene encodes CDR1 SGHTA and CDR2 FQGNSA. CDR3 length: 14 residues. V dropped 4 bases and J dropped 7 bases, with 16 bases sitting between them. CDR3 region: CASSYFRVEGGYTF. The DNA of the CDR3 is TGTGCCAGCAGCTACTTCAGGGTCGAAGGTGGCTACACCTTC. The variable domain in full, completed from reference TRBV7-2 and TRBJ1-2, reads GAGVSQSPSNKVTEKGKDVELRCDPISGHTALYWYRQSLGQGLEFLIYFQGNSAPDKSGLPSDRFSAERTGGSVSTLTIQRTQQEDSAVYLCASSYFRVEGGYTFGSGTRLTVV.

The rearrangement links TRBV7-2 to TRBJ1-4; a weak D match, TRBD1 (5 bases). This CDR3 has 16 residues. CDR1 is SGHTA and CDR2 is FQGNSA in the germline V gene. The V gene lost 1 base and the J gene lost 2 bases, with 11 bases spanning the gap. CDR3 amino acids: CASSLVGGGTNEKLFF. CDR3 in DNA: TGTGCCAGCAGCTTAGTGGGGGGTGGGACTAATGAAAAACTGTTTTTT.